A selection of T cell receptor beta chains follows, all from one sample in a study of cytomegalovirus exposure and HLA in healthy donors. Some clones are missing from TCRdb's copy, which holds only in-frame ones; the method was immunoSEQ multiplex PCR. This table has over 200,000 clones, roughly 70% appearing once. What was sequenced was PBMCs. The source of these receptors is a man aged 35 to 55 in good health and CMV-seropositive. Each CDR3 is given without its conserved first and last residue. Each record gives: J gene, CDR3 length, V gene, CDR3 protein.

>TRBJ2-6|11|TRBV19
AGRYPGANVLT
>TRBJ2-5|11|TRBV6-4
ASSDGAGETQY
>TRBJ1-4|6|TRBV21-1
ASSLTV
>.|13|TRBV7-8
ASSLDTGSSYEQY
>TRBJ1-3|13|TRBV11-3
ASLDSPKSGNTIY
>TRBJ2-7|10|TRBV27
ASKTGTYEQY
>TRBJ1-1|13|TRBV19
ASSAGQGANTEAF
>TRBJ1-2|14|TRBV5-4
ASSLARGEGSYGYT
>TRBJ2-5|12|TRBV14
ASRGGATSETQY
>TRBJ1-3|11|TRBV6-5
ASTGGTGNTIY
>TRBJ2-5|12|TRBV5-1
ASSLEGAQETQY
>TRBJ2-5|11|TRBV27
ASRLAGGETQY
>TRBJ2-3|13|TRBV7-9
ASSLGTANTDTQY
>TRBJ2-2|13|TRBV11-3
ASSVDRGATGELF
>TRBJ1-1|15|TRBV28
ASSPGQGPLLGTEAF
>TRBJ2-6|18|TRBV15
ATSRDQRRPGGAGANVLT
>TRBJ2-3|13|TRBV4-1
ASSQDGAVTDTQY
>TRBJ1-2|13|TRBV28
ASSLGTGGGYGYT
>TRBJ1-6|12|TRBV19
ASSNDRENSPLH
>TRBJ2-1|12|TRBV9
ASSVQTGGGEQF